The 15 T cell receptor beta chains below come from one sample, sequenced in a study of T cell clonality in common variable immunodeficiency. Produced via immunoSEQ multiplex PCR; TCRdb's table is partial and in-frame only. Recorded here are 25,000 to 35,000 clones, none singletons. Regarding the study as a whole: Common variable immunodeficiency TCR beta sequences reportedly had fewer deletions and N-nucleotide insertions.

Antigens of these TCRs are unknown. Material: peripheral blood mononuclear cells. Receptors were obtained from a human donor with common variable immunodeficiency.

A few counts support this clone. CDR3 DNA, as far as it was read: TGTGCCGTCCCCCGGGGTTACGAG. It translates to CAVPRGYE. The CDR3, in full, reads CAVPRGYEQYF. The chain joins TRBV7-9 to TRBJ2-7; weak D call: TRBD2 (5 bases). The read falls 3 residues short of the CDR3 end, and the missing part is taken from the germline J gene. Per germline, CDR1 SEHNR and CDR2 FQNEAQ (reference sequence). CDR3 length: 11 amino acids. Trimming cost V 11 bases and J 4 bases, with 12 bases left between them.

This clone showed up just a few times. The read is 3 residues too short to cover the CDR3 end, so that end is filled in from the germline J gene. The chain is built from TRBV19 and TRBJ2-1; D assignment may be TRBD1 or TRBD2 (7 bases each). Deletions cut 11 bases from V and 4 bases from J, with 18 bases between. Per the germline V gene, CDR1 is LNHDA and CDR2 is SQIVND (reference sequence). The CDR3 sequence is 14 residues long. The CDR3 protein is CAADAGGGYNEQFF. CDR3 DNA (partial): TGTGCCGCGGATGCAGGGGGAGGGTACAATGAG.

The CDR3 sequence: CASSPGGNSNQPQHF. The sequenced CDR3 bases are TGTGCCAGCAGCCCCGGGGGGAATAGCAATCAGCCC. The chain carries TRBV7-6 and TRBJ1-5, with D perhaps TRBD1 (5 bases). The DNA ends 3 residues before the CDR3 does, and the rest of the CDR3 is filled in from the germline J gene. The V and J ends lost 5 bases and 0 bases respectively, with 11 bases between them. The CDR3 has 15 residues. Germline CDR1 is SGHVS and CDR2 is FNYEAQ.

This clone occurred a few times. The CDR3 sequence is CSQRSGGHNEQFF. The part of the CDR3 DNA that was read is TGCAGTCAGCGGAGCGGGGGACACAATGAG. The V gene is TRBV20-1, the J gene TRBJ2-1; 8 nucleotides align to TRBD2. The missing CDR3 end, 3 residues past where the read stops, is filled in from the germline J gene. V dropped 8 bases and J dropped 5; count of bases not matched to a gene: 8. This CDR3 contains 13 residues. The germline gives CDR1 DFQATT, CDR2 SNEGSKA (reference sequence).

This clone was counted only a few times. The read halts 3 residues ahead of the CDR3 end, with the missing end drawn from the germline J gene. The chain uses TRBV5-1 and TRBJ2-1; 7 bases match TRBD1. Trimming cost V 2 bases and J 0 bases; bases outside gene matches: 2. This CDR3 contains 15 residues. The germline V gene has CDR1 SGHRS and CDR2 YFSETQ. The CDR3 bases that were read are TGCGCCAGCAGCTTACAGGGGAGCTCCTACAATGAG. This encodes CASSLQGSSYNE. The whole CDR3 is CASSLQGSSYNEQFF.

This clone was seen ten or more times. The sequenced CDR3 bases are TGTGCCAGCTCACTGGGACTCGGCACAGATACG. It codes for CASSLGLGTDT. The whole CDR3 is CASSLGLGTDTQYF. The chain combines TRBV18 with TRBJ2-3; tentative D call: TRBD2 (6 bases). Read sequence stops 3 residues before the CDR3 end, and the germline J gene provides the missing end. The CDR3 contains 14 residues. Per the germline V gene, CDR1 is KGHSH and CDR2 is LQKENI. V was clipped by 4 bases and J by 1 base, with 9 bases between them.

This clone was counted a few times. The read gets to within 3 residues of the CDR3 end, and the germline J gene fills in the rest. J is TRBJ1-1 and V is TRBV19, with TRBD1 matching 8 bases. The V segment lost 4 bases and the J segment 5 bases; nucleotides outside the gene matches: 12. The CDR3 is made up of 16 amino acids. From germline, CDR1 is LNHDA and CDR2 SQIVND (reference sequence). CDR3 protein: CASSTGYQGAWTEAFF. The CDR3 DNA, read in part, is TGTGCCAGTAGTACTGGGTATCAGGGGGCATGGACTGAA. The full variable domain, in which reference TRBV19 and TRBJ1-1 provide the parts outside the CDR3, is DGGITQSPKYLFRKEGQNVTLSCEQNLNHDAMYWYRQDPGQGLRLIYYSQIVNDFQKGDIAEGYSVSREKKESFPLTVTSAQKNPTAFYLCASSTGYQGAWTEAFFGQGTRLTVV.

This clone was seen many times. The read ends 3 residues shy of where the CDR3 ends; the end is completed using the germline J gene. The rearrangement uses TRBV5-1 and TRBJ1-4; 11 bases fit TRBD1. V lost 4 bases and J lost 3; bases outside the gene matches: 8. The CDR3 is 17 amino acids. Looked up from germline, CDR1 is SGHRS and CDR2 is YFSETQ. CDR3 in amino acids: CASSPEDRGRANEKLFF. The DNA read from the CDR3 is TGCGCCAGCAGCCCGGAGGACAGGGGGCGGGCTAATGAAAAA.

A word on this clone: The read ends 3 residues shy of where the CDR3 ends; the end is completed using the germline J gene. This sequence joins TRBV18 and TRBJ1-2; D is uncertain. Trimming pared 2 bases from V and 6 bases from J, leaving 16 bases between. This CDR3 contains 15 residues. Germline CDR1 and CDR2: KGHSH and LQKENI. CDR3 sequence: CASSPGERTFDGYTF. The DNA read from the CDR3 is TGTGCCAGCTCACCAGGAGAACGGACTTTCGATGGC.

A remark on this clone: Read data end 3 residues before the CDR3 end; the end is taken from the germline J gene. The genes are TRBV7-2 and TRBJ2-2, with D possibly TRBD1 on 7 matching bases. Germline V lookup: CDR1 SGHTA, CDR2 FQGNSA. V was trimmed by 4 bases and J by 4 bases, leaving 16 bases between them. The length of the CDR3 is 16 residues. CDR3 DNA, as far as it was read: TGTGCCAGCAGCTCAGCTAGACAGGGAGGCACCGGGGAG. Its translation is CASSSARQGGTGE. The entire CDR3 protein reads CASSSARQGGTGELFF.

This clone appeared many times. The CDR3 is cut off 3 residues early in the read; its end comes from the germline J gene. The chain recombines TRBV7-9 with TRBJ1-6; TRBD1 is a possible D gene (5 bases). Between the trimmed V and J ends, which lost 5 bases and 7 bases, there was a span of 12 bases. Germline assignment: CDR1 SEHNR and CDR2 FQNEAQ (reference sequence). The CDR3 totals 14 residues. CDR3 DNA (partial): TGTGCCAGCAGCCTCGACAGCCTGAATTCACCC. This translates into CASSLDSLNSP. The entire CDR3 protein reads CASSLDSLNSPLHF.

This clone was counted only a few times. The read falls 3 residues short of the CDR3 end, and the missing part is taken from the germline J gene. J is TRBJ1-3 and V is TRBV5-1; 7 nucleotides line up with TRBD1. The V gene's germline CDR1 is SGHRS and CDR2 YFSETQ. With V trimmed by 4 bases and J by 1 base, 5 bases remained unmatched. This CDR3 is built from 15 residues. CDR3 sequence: CASSLTGVSGNTIYF. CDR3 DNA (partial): TGCGCCAGCAGCCTTACAGGGGTTTCTGGAAACACC.

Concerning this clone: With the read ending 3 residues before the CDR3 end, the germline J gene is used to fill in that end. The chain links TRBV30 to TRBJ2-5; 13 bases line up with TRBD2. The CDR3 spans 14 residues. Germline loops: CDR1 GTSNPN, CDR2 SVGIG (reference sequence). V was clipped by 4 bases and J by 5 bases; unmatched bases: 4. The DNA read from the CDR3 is TGTGCCTGGACCGGGACTAGCGGGGTGGAGACC. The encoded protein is CAWTGTSGVET. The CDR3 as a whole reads CAWTGTSGVETQYF.

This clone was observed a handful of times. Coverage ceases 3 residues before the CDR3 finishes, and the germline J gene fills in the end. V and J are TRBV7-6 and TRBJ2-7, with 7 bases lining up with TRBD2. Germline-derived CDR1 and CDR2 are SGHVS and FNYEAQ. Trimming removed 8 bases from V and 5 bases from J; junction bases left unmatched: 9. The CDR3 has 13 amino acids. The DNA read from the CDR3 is TGTGCCAGCTCGTCGGCGGGGGAAAACGAG. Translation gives CASSSAGENE. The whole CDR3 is CASSSAGENEQYF.

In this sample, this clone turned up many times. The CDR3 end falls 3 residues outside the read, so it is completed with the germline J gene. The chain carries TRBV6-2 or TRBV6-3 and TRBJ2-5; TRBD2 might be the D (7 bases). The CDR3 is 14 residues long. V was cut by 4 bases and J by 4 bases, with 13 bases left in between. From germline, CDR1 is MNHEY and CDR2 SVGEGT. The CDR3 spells CASSWGGGGETQYF. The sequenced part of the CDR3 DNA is TGTGCCAGCAGTTGGGGGGGCGGGGGAGAGACC.